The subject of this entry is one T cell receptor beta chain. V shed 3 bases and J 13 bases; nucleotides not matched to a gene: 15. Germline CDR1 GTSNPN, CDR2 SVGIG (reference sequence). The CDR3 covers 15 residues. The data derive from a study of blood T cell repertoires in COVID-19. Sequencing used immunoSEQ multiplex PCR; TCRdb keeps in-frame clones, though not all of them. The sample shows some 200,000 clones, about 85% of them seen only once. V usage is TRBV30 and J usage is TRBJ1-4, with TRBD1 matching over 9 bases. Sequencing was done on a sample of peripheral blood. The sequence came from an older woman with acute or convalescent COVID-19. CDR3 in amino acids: CAWSDGTGLYRGLFF. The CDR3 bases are TGTGCCTGGAGCGACGGGACAGGGCTTTATCGGGGACTGTTTTTT.